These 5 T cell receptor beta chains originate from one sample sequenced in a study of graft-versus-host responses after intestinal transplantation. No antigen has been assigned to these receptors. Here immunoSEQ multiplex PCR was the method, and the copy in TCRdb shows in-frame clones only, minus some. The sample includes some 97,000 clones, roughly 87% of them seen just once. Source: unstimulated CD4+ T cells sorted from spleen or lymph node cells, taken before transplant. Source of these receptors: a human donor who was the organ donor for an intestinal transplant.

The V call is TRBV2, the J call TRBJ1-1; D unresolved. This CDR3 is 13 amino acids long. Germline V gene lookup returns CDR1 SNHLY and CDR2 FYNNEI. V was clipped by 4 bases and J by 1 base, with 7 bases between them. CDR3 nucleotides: TGTGCCAGCAGTGGCCAGGAGAACACTGAAGCTTTCTTT. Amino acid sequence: CASSGQENTEAFF.

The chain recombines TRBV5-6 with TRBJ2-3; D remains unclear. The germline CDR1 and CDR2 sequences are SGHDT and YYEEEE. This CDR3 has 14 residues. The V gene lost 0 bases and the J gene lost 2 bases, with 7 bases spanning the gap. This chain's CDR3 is CASSLDPNTDTQYF. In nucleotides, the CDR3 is TGTGCCAGCAGCTTGGACCCAAACACAGATACGCAGTATTTT.

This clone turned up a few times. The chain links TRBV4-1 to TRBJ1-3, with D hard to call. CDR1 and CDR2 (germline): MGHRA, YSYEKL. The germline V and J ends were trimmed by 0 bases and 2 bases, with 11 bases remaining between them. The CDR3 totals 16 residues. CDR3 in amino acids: CASSQDFGRPGNTIYF. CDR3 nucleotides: TGCGCCAGCAGCCAAGACTTTGGACGCCCTGGAAACACCATATATTTT.

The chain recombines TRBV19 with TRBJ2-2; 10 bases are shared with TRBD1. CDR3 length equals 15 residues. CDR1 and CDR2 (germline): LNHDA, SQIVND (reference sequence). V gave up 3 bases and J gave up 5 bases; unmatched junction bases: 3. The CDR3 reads CASSMKGQGTGELFF. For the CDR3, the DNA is TGTGCCAGTAGTATGAAGGGACAGGGGACCGGGGAGCTGTTTTTT.

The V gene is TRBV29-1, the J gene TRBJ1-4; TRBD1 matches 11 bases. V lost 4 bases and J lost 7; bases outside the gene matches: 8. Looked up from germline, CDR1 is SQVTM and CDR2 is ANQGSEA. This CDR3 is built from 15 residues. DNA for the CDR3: TGCAGCGTTGGCCCTTCCGGGACAGGGGGTGAAAAACTGTTTTTT. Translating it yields CSVGPSGTGGEKLFF. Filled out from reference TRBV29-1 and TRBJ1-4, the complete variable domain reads SAVISQKPSRDICQRGTSLTIQCQVDSQVTMMFWYRQQPGQSLTLIATANQGSEATYESGFVIDKFPISRPNLTFSTLTVSNMSPEDSSIYLCSVGPSGTGGEKLFFGSGTQLSVL.